Listed below are T cell receptor beta chains from one sample, sequenced in a study of CD8 T cells in ankylosing spondylitis. TCRdb processed the 5' RACE reads anew with MiXCR; each CDR3 protein has one entry. The sample consists of roughly 450,000 distinct CDR3 sequences, roughly 26% of them appearing once. What was sequenced was blood, either unsorted or a sorted T cell fraction (not recorded which). Receptor source: a male donor with ankylosing spondylitis. The CDR3 runs from the conserved cysteine through the conserved F or W. The D gene is left open where the match is weak. The size of a clone is reported for some rows only, either as once, few or many, or as a class for expanded clones.

V gene	D gene	clone size	J gene	CDR3 DNA	CDR3 protein
TRBV20-1	NA	NA	TRBJ2-7	TGCAGTGCTGCCGACAGCCCCTACGAGCAGTACTTC	CSAADSPYEQYF
TRBV11-3	NA	NA	TRBJ2-3	TGTGCCAGCAGCTTAACCCGGGCCGGCGGAAATACGCAGTATTTT	CASSLTRAGGNTQYF
TRBV20-1	NA	NA	TRBJ1-6	TGCAGTGCTACGGAACCCCCGCTTGCCCTCCACTTT	CSATEPPLALHF
TRBV20-1	NA	few	TRBJ2-4	TGCAGTGCCTTTTTAGCGGAGCTAGCCAAAAACATTCAGTACTTC	CSAFLAELAKNIQYF
TRBV20-1	NA	NA	TRBJ1-4	TGCAGTGCCCGGACAGCCGATGAAAAACTGTTTTTT	CSARTADEKLFF
TRBV6-6	NA	NA	TRBJ1-5	TGTGCCAGCGGTCGGGGAAACAATCAGCCCCAGCATTTT	CASGRGNNQPQHF
TRBV2	TRBD1	NA	TRBJ1-5	TGTGCCAGCTCCGACAGGGAGGCTCGGCAGCCCCAGCATTTT	CASSDREARQPQHF
TRBV11-2	NA	NA	TRBJ1-2	TGTGCCACGAGCGGGAACGGCTACACCTTC	CATSGNGYTF
TRBV15	NA	NA	TRBJ2-2	TGTGCCACCAGCAGGAGATACACCGGGGAGCTGTTTTTT	CATSRRYTGELFF
TRBV5-1	NA	many	TRBJ2-3	TGTGCCAGCAGCTTGGCCGGGGCAGATACGCAGTATTTT	CASSLAGADTQYF
TRBV12-3/TRBV12-4	NA	NA	TRBJ2-2	TGTGCCAGCAGACGCTCACAGGGCTTCGGCGGGGAGCTGTTTTTT	CASRRSQGFGGELFF
TRBV3-1	NA	few	TRBJ1-2	TGTGCCAGCAGCCAAGATCGACGGATTTCGGGCTACACCTTC	CASSQDRRISGYTF
TRBV20-1	NA	few	TRBJ2-1	TGCAGTGCTAGAGATATAGGGGTGTCCAACTACAATGAGCAGTTCTTC	CSARDIGVSNYNEQFF
TRBV5-4	NA	NA	TRBJ2-1	TGTGCCAGCAGCCACCCGGGGTACAATGAGCAGTTCTTC	CASSHPGYNEQFF
TRBV15	NA	NA	TRBJ1-1	TGTGCCACCAGCCGAGGGGGTAGTTGGACTGAAGCTTTCTTT	CATSRGGSWTEAFF
TRBV29-1	NA	NA	TRBJ2-3	TGCAGCGTGGAGGTGGGAGGTACGCAGTATTTT	CSVEVGGTQYF
TRBV12-3/TRBV12-4	TRBD2	NA	TRBJ2-6	TGTGCCAGCAGCCAGAGGAGCGGGAAGGGTGGGGCCAACGTCCTGACTTTC	CASSQRSGKGGANVLTF
TRBV12-3/TRBV12-4	NA	many	TRBJ1-1	TGTGCCAGCAGTTTCGACAGAATGAACACTGAAGCTTTCTTT	CASSFDRMNTEAFF
TRBV6-1	NA	NA	TRBJ1-5	TGTGCCAGCAGAGGGACACCCTATAGCAATCAGCCCCAGCATTTT	CASRGTPYSNQPQHF
TRBV27	TRBD1	few	TRBJ2-7	TGTGCCAGCAGTTTAAGGACAGGGGGCTCCGAGCAGTACTTC	CASSLRTGGSEQYF
TRBV7-8	TRBD1	NA	TRBJ1-1	TGTGCCAGCAGCTTTTCAGGGACAGGGGGCACTGAAGCTTTCTTT	CASSFSGTGGTEAFF
TRBV28	NA	NA	TRBJ1-6	TGTGCCAGCACCCCCGGGAGAGATAATTCACCCCTCCACTTT	CASTPGRDNSPLHF
TRBV11-2	NA	few	TRBJ2-5	TGTGCCAGCAGCGAACAGGAGGGGGCCGGGACCCAGTACTTC	CASSEQEGAGTQYF
TRBV11-2	TRBD2	NA	TRBJ2-3	TGTGCCAGCAGCTTCTGGGGGGAGGGTAGCACAGATACGCAGTATTTT	CASSFWGEGSTDTQYF
TRBV20-1	TRBD2	few	TRBJ2-3	TGCAGTGCTAGAGGAGCGGGACTAGCGGGCACAGATACGCAGTATTTT	CSARGAGLAGTDTQYF
TRBV20-1	NA	NA	TRBJ2-1	TGCAGTGCTAGTCGAAGTTTGTCCTACAATGAGCAGTTCTTC	CSASRSLSYNEQFF
TRBV7-9	NA	NA	TRBJ2-3	TGTGCCAGCAGACGGGTAGCTAGCACAGATACGCAGTATTTT	CASRRVASTDTQYF
TRBV20-1	TRBD1	NA	TRBJ2-3	TGCAGTGCTAGAGCCGAGAAGGGACAGGGGGCAGGTTCTCGAAGAACAGATACGCAGTATTTT	CSARAEKGQGAGSRRTDTQYF
TRBV5-1	TRBD1	NA	TRBJ1-5	TGCGCCAGCAGCCCGGGGACAGGGAACAATCAGCCCTGTCATTTT	CASSPGTGNNQPCHF
TRBV20-1	NA	few	TRBJ2-3	TGCAGTGCTAGAGATATTGGAGACACCCGCAGCACAGATACGCAGTATTTT	CSARDIGDTRSTDTQYF
TRBV25-1	NA	NA	TRBJ1-1	TGTGCCAGCAGTGAATTGGACAGCGAAGGGAGGGCTGAAGCTTTCTTT	CASSELDSEGRAEAFF
TRBV7-9	TRBD2	many	TRBJ2-1	TGTGCCAGCAGCTTTACCACTAGCGGGAGGGCCAATGAGCAGTTCTTC	CASSFTTSGRANEQFF
TRBV12-3/TRBV12-4	TRBD1	NA	TRBJ2-3	TGTGCCAGCAGTCCGCGGACAGGTACCCTTAGCAGGACAGATACGCAGTATTTT	CASSPRTGTLSRTDTQYF
TRBV10-3	NA	NA	TRBJ2-2	TGTGCCATCAGATTAACAGGGACCGGGGAGCTGTTTTTT	CAIRLTGTGELFF
TRBV25-1	TRBD1	NA	TRBJ2-7	TGTGCCAGCAGCTTGCTGGGGACAGGGGGCGACGAGCAGTACTTC	CASSLLGTGGDEQYF
TRBV24-1	NA	few	TRBJ2-6	TGTGCCACCAGTCATAAACAGCCGAGCTCTGGGGCCAACGTCCTGACTTTC	CATSHKQPSSGANVLTF
TRBV15	TRBD1	NA	TRBJ2-3	TGTGCCACCAGCACGGACAGGGATTCCCCTTTGGATACGCAGTATTTT	CATSTDRDSPLDTQYF
TRBV9	NA	few	TRBJ1-2	TGTGCCAGCAGCCCGAGCCCCACAGGCATCTATGGCTACACCTTC	CASSPSPTGIYGYTF
TRBV20-1	TRBD1	NA	TRBJ1-3	TGCAGTGCGGAACAGGGGGCTGCTGGAAACACCATATATTTT	CSAEQGAAGNTIYF
TRBV20-1	NA	NA	TRBJ1-5	TGCAGTGCTACCCAGGGGTACAATCAGCCCCAGCATTTT	CSATQGYNQPQHF
TRBV29-1	TRBD2	NA	TRBJ2-3	TGCAGCGTTACCAGTCCTAGCGGGAGCAAAGATACGCAGTATTTT	CSVTSPSGSKDTQYF
TRBV20-1	NA	few	TRBJ1-2	TGCAGTGCTAGAGATTTAGGCCAGATGGATTTCTATGGCTACACCTTC	CSARDLGQMDFYGYTF